This T cell receptor (beta chain) comes out of a study of blood T cell repertoires in COVID-19. For the study at large: Sites across the United States, Italy and Spain contributed samples from acute and convalescent COVID-19. Sample material is recorded as cDNA or gDNA derived from T cells, B-cell-depleted T cells, or PBMCs.

Repertoires were generated with immunoSEQ multiplex PCR, while TCRdb's copy carries only in-frame clones and drops some. This sample carries 150,000 to 200,000 clones, around 85% of them seen once, and the ten largest clones take about 5%. Germline values: CDR1 SGHTS, CDR2 YDEGEE. V was trimmed by 4 bases and J by 1 base, leaving 21 bases between them. The CDR3 totals 18 residues. Recruitment covered 25 or so US areas and drew participants whose ages spanned roughly 18 to 89 years. The chain carries TRBV5-8 and TRBJ1-3, with a weak D call TRBD1 (6 bases). Sequenced sample: PBMCs or T cells enriched from blood (not recorded which). The sequence was collected from a woman aged 40 to 55 with acute COVID-19. The DNA for the CDR3 is TGTGCCAGCAGCCGTTACCCGGACAGCGGAGGATCTGGAAACACCATATATTTT. Amino acid sequence: CASSRYPDSGGSGNTIYF.